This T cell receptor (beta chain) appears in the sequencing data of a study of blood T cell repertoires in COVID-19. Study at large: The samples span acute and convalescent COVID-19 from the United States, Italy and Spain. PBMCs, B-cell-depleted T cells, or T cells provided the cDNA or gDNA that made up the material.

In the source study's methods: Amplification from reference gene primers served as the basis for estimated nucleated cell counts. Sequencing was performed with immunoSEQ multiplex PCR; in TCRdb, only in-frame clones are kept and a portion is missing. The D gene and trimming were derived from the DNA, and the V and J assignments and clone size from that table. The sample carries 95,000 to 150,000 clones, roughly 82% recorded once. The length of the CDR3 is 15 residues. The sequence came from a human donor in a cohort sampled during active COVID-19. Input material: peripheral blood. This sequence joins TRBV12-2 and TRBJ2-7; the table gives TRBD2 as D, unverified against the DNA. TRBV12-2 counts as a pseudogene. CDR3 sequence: CASRLDVATPYEQYF. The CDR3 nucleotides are TGTGCAAGTCGCTTAGACGTCGCTACTCCCTACGAGCAGTACTTC.